These 25 T cell receptor beta chains originate from one sample sequenced in a study of CD8+ T cells in alopecia areata. RNA was extracted and reverse transcribed into cDNA as the sequencing template. Produced via immunoSEQ multiplex PCR; TCRdb's table is partial and in-frame only. Altogether under 250,000 clones are present, about three fifths being singletons, with the ten largest covering approximately 0.44%. The sequencing used CD4+ T cells sorted from blood, collected at week 0. The receptors were sampled from a human donor with alopecia areata.

The DNA of the CDR3 is TGTGCCATCGCCGGTCGCCCTCAGGGGAACTATGGCTACACCTTC. It translates to CAIAGRPQGNYGYTF. The J gene is TRBJ1-2, the V gene TRBV6-6, with a possible D match to TRBD1 (6 bases). In germline, CDR1 is MNHNY, CDR2 SVGAGI (reference sequence). The CDR3 is made up of 15 amino acids. V lost 10 bases and J 2 bases, leaving 20 bases between the germline ends.

This chain links TRBV30 with TRBJ1-2, with a tentative D call TRBD1 (5 bases). Germline CDR1 GTSNPN, CDR2 SVGIG (reference sequence). The V and J ends lost 3 bases and 8 bases respectively, with 22 bases between them. The CDR3 has 15 residues. This CDR3 reads CAWRRGGTVTRGYTF. The CDR3 DNA reads TGTGCCTGGAGACGTGGGGGGACGGTGACGCGAGGCTACACCTTC.

The genes are TRBV9 and TRBJ1-1; 8 nucleotides align to TRBD1. Looked up from germline, CDR1 is SGDLS and CDR2 is YYNGEE. The CDR3 extends over 14 amino acids. V shed 4 bases, J shed 2 bases, and the junction held 4 bases outside the gene matches. The CDR3 protein is CASSNRGTNTEAFF. The CDR3 nucleotides are TGTGCCAGCAGCAACAGGGGGACCAACACTGAAGCTTTCTTT.

In DNA form, the CDR3 reads TGTGCCAGCAGCTTATCCAGGACTAGCGGATACAATGAGCAGTTCTTC. The encoded protein is CASSLSRTSGYNEQFF. The chain uses TRBV11-2 and TRBJ2-1, with 10 bases fitting TRBD2. The germline gives CDR1 SGHAT, CDR2 FQNNGV. V was clipped by 2 bases and J by 4 bases; unmatched bases: 5. This CDR3 spans 16 amino acids.

This clone was counted a single time. The genes are TRBV7-8 and TRBJ2-1; TRBD2 agrees at 8 bases. This CDR3 is 15 amino acids long. The junction had 5 bases not matched to a gene; V was cut back by 3 bases and J by 4 bases. Germline loops: CDR1 SGHVS, CDR2 FQNEAQ. CDR3 in DNA: TGTGCCAGCAGCTTGAGACGGGGGGGTTACAATGAGCAGTTCTTC. This sequence encodes CASSLRRGGYNEQFF.

The chain recombines TRBV30 with TRBJ2-7; 8 bases are shared with TRBD1. The CDR3 consists of 16 residues. Germline V gene data show CDR1 as GTSNPN and CDR2 as SVGIG (reference sequence). With V trimmed by 2 bases and J by 3 bases, 12 bases remained unmatched. This CDR3 reads CAWSLLGTGAYYEQYF. For the CDR3, the DNA is TGTGCCTGGAGTCTCCTTGGGACAGGTGCCTACTACGAGCAGTACTTC.

The gene calls are TRBV2 and TRBJ1-5; D perhaps matches TRBD1 (5 bases). This CDR3 has 15 residues. CDR1 and CDR2 (germline): SNHLY, FYNNEI. With 6 bases removed from V and 2 bases from J, the gap between germline ends came to 14 bases. The CDR3 region has the DNA TGTGCCAGCAGCTGGGGGTTCGGGGGCAATCAGCCCCAGCATTTT. Its translation: CASSWGFGGNQPQHF.

V usage is TRBV29-1 and J usage is TRBJ2-5; D not certain. CDR3 size: 13 residues. Germline CDR1 SQVTM, CDR2 ANQGSEA. Trimming stripped 4 bases from V and 2 bases from J, with 11 bases between. CDR3 DNA sequence: TGCAGCGTTGCGTTGGTCCTACAAGAGACCCAGTACTTC. Translating it yields CSVALVLQETQYF. Supplemented by reference TRBV29-1 and TRBJ2-5, the full variable domain reads SAVISQKPSRDICQRGTSLTIQCQVDSQVTMMFWYRQQPGQSLTLIATANQGSEATYESGFVIDKFPISRPNLTFSTLTVSNMSPEDSSIYLCSVALVLQETQYFGPGTRLLVL.

The chain recombines TRBV7-9 with TRBJ2-1, with D possibly being TRBD1 (7 bases). With 8 bases removed from V and 9 bases from J, the gap between germline ends came to 14 bases. Germline-derived CDR1 and CDR2 are SEHNR and FQNEAQ (reference sequence). The CDR3 extends over 12 amino acids. CDR3 sequence (DNA): TGTGCCAGCCTCAGGGGGGCGGGTGAGCAGTTCTTC. Encoded protein: CASLRGAGEQFF.

This sequence joins TRBV6-4 and TRBJ2-1; 8 bases are shared with TRBD2. CDR3 length: 14 residues. V gave up 3 bases and J gave up 4 bases; unmatched junction bases: 2. Per germline, CDR1 MRHNA and CDR2 SNTAGT. The CDR3 loop reads CASSETSGYNEQFF. The CDR3 DNA reads as TGTGCCAGCAGTGAAACTAGCGGTTACAATGAGCAGTTCTTC.

The chain employs TRBV5-6 and TRBJ2-1, with D tentatively TRBD2 (5 bases). V gave up 1 base and J gave up 13 bases, with 18 bases separating them. Germline CDR1 and CDR2: SGHDT and YYEEEE. The CDR3 is 14 amino acids. In nucleotides, the CDR3 is TGTGCCAGCAGCTTGCGGCCAGGCCCAGCGGAACAGTTCTTC. This translates into CASSLRPGPAEQFF.

In its sample, this clone was seen once. J is TRBJ2-2 and V is TRBV29-1; TRBD2 matches 7 bases. Germline V gene lookup returns CDR1 SQVTM and CDR2 ANQGSEA. This CDR3 is built from 15 residues. V shed 4 bases, J shed 0 bases, and the junction held 5 bases outside the gene matches. The CDR3 sequence is CSVGGLAANTGELFF. DNA of the CDR3: TGCAGCGTTGGAGGCCTAGCGGCGAACACCGGGGAGCTGTTTTTT.

The chain has TRBV29-1 and TRBJ2-2, with 7 bases aligning to TRBD1. The V gene end was trimmed by 4 bases and the J gene end by 0 bases; junction bases not matched to a gene: 8. Germline V gene lookup returns CDR1 SQVTM and CDR2 ANQGSEA. The CDR3 is made up of 16 amino acids. CDR3 DNA sequence: TGCAGCGTTGCCTCACGCCAGGGGGCGAACACCGGGGAGCTGTTTTTT. Its translation: CSVASRQGANTGELFF.

The gene calls are TRBV5-1 and TRBJ1-2; TRBD1 agrees at 7 bases. Germline V lookup: CDR1 SGHRS, CDR2 YFSETQ. The length of the CDR3 is 16 residues. Trimming took 4 bases from V and 5 from J; bases not matched to a gene: 14. The CDR3 coding sequence is TGCGCCAGCAGCCCGGATCCAGGGCAGGGGGAGTATGGCTACACCTTC. Its translation is CASSPDPGQGEYGYTF.

This clone occurred once. The chain couples TRBV6-5 to TRBJ1-2; no firm D call. V lost 4 bases and J lost 3, with 12 bases in between. The CDR3 spans 14 residues. CDR1 is MNHEY, CDR2 SVGAGI, per germline. CDR3 in DNA: TGTGCCAGCAGTTCGATAGGACGGTACTATGGCTACACCTTC. It specifies CASSSIGRYYGYTF.

V usage is TRBV18 and J usage is TRBJ2-2; D ambiguous. Germline V gene lookup returns CDR1 KGHSH and CDR2 LQKENI. Trimming took off 6 bases at V and 4 bases at J, with 3 bases between the two ends. The CDR3 has 11 residues. DNA for the CDR3: TGTGCCAGCTCCCGCACCGGGGAGCTGTTTTTT. Amino acid sequence: CASSRTGELFF.

The rearrangement uses TRBV2 and TRBJ2-7; 12 bases map to TRBD1. This CDR3 contains 14 residues. The V segment lost 6 bases and the J segment 9 bases; nucleotides outside the gene matches: 9. Germline V CDR1 and CDR2: SNHLY, FYNNEI. CDR3 sequence reads: CASSQKGTGGGQYF. Here the CDR3 DNA reads TGTGCCAGCAGCCAGAAAGGGACAGGGGGCGGGCAGTACTTC.

The chain has TRBV4-2 and TRBJ1-1; tentatively, D is TRBD1 (6 bases). The V gene lost 0 bases and the J gene lost 3 bases, with 14 bases spanning the gap. This CDR3 contains 16 residues. Germline CDR1 and CDR2: LGHNA and YNFKEQ. The CDR3 DNA sequence: TGTGCCAGCAGCCAAGATCCGGGACAAGGGGACACTGAAGCTTTCTTT. This sequence encodes CASSQDPGQGDTEAFF.

The chain is built from TRBV11-2 and TRBJ2-3; weak D call: TRBD2 (5 bases). The CDR3 extends over 15 amino acids. The V gene's germline CDR1 is SGHAT and CDR2 FQNNGV. The V gene lost 1 base and the J gene lost 7 bases, with 15 bases spanning the gap. CDR3 region: CASSLGVDWRNTQYF. CDR3 nucleotide sequence: TGTGCCAGCAGCTTAGGGGTGGACTGGCGGAATACGCAGTATTTT.

This chain connects TRBV30 to TRBJ2-5, with D possibly called TRBD1 or TRBD2 (5 bases each). CDR3 size: 12 residues. CDR1 and CDR2 from the germline V gene are GTSNPN and SVGIG (reference sequence). The V end lost 4 bases, the J end lost 3 bases, and 9 bases lay between the germline ends. This chain's CDR3 is CAWMRGKETQYF. In DNA, the CDR3 is TGTGCCTGGATGAGGGGTAAAGAGACCCAGTACTTC.

This chain uses TRBV7-9 with TRBJ1-4; 8 nucleotides match TRBD1. Germline V gives CDR1 SEHNR, CDR2 FQNEAQ (reference sequence). V was pared by 1 base and J by 9 bases, with 4 bases of the junction left unmatched. The CDR3 is made up of 14 amino acids. The CDR3: CASSLDGQGKKLFF. The CDR3 DNA follows: TGTGCCAGCAGCTTAGACGGACAGGGTAAAAAACTGTTTTTT.

This clone appeared a few times. The V and J genes are TRBV30 and TRBJ2-1, with D possibly being TRBD1 or TRBD2 (5 bases each). Trimming took 0 bases from V and 6 from J, leaving 15 bases between them. This CDR3 has 15 amino acids. CDR1 and CDR2 from the germline V gene are GTSNPN and SVGIG (reference sequence). The CDR3 DNA reads TGTGCCTGGAGTGTACTAGGGACGTACTCCAATGAGCAGTTCTTC. It codes for CAWSVLGTYSNEQFF.

This clone was detected a few times. The V gene is TRBV5-1, the J gene TRBJ2-7, with TRBD1 identical over 7 bases. The CDR3 runs 14 residues. From germline, CDR1 is SGHRS and CDR2 YFSETQ. The V segment lost 4 bases and the J segment 3 bases; nucleotides outside the gene matches: 7. Here the CDR3 DNA reads TGCGCCAGCAGCCTCCGACAGGGCGGCTACGAGCAGTACTTC. It encodes CASSLRQGGYEQYF.

The chain carries TRBV4-1 and TRBJ2-7; D gene unclear. CDR1 and CDR2 from the germline V gene are MGHRA and YSYEKL. The length of the CDR3 is 12 residues. Trimming removed 3 bases from V and 6 bases from J, with 9 bases in between. The DNA of the CDR3 is TGCGCCAGCAGCCACGTCTGGGCCGAGCAGTACTTC. Translated, it gives CASSHVWAEQYF.

The chain links TRBV27 to TRBJ2-4; D is perhaps TRBD1 (5 bases). The CDR3 totals 18 residues. CDR1 and CDR2 (germline): MNHEY, SMNVEV (reference sequence). Trimming took off 6 bases at V and 1 base at J, with 22 bases between the two ends. The CDR3 reads CASRRQSDSVTAKNIQYF. For the CDR3, the DNA is TGTGCCAGCAGGCGACAGTCCGACTCTGTGACGGCCAAAAACATTCAGTACTTC.